This entry describes one TCR beta chain. As originally analysed: From reference gene primer amplification, estimates of nucleated cell counts were derived. The method was immunoSEQ multiplex PCR; TCRdb's version includes in-frame clones alone and lacks a portion of them. For V, J and clone size, that table is used; D and trimming come from the DNA. Counted here are tens of thousands of clones, approximately 77% occurring once; the ten biggest clones make up under 3%. The sample is drawn from a study of blood T cell repertoires in COVID-19. V dropped 1 base and J dropped 2; count of bases not matched to a gene: 6. Germline CDR1 and CDR2: SGHTA and FQGNSA. The CDR3 is made up of 17 amino acids.

The receptor's source is a man between 65 and 85 years old with COVID-19, enrolled during active disease. Sequenced: peripheral blood. The V and J genes are TRBV7-2 and TRBJ2-5; 11 nucleotides match TRBD2. CDR3 amino acids: CASSLGTGTSGQETQYF. The CDR3 DNA reads TGTGCCAGCAGCTTAGGTACCGGGACTAGCGGACAAGAGACCCAGTACTTC.